The entry that follows covers one TCR beta chain sequence. This CDR3 spans 14 amino acids. Trimming cost V 7 bases and J 6 bases; bases outside gene matches: 11. Per germline, CDR1 SNHLY and CDR2 FYNNEI. The data stem from a study of T cells in Graves' hyperthyroidism and ophthalmopathy. What was amplified from RNA transcripts were TCR beta CDR3 regions. A first-round RT-PCR of the TCR CDR3 used the HTBI primer set. From the multiplex PCR reads, TCRdb called clonotypes with MiXCR, one entry per CDR3 protein. The sample consists of about 640,000 distinct CDR3 sequences, less than 25% of them appearing once.

The material sequenced was blood. This chain connects TRBV2 to TRBJ2-7, with 8 bases fitting TRBD1. The TCR sequence derives from a man younger than 40 with Graves' ophthalmopathy. This chain's CDR3 is CASIGDRTGFEQYF. The CDR3 DNA sequence: TGTGCCAGCATCGGGGATAGGACAGGGTTCGAGCAGTACTTC.